A selection of T cell receptor beta chains follows, all from one sample in a study of cytomegalovirus exposure and HLA in healthy donors. Profiling relied on immunoSEQ multiplex PCR, and the TCRdb table lists in-frame clones only, not all of them. The sample holds some 200,000 clones, roughly 13% seen once. The material sequenced was PBMCs. Source of these receptors: a man aged 45 to 65 in good health and CMV-seropositive. Both conserved end residues are part of each CDR3. The order of the fields is D gene, V gene, CDR3 protein. D genes are given only for firm matches.

>NA|TRBV6-6
CASSSLGAGWDEQFF
>TRBD2|TRBV6-6
CATRGGGTDEQFF
>NA|TRBV5-6
CASSLGGRETQYF
>NA|TRBV2
CASTLNGGNTGELFF
>NA|TRBV18
CASSQTPGTNTEAFF
>NA|TRBV6-5
CASRRDRNTGELFF
>TRBD1|TRBV28
CASSSGQGIYGYTF
>NA|TRBV6-1
CASSESLIGANTGELFF
>NA|TRBV19
CASSIGSRSQPQHF
>NA|TRBV6-1
CAGEAGVRNTGELFF
>TRBD1|TRBV7-2
CASSPGTGGNTEAFF
>TRBD2|TRBV5-1
CASSLFTSGGLETQYF
>TRBD1|TRBV4-1
CASSLTGTGPQETQYF
>TRBD1|TRBV7-6
CASSRPRDRVYGYTF
>TRBD1|TRBV5-3
CARSRDRGRADTQYF
>NA|TRBV5-1
CASSLDTNYGYTF
>NA|TRBV7-9
CASSLVGVEQFF
>NA|TRBV29-1
CSVEVQMNTEAFF
>TRBD2|TRBV7-9
CASSLTSGGAYTQYF
>TRBD1|TRBV5-5
CASSFLAGGHQPQHF
>TRBD1|TRBV28
CASSLDRVSLGYTF
>NA|TRBV6-5
CASSKGPHSNQPQHF
>NA|TRBV5-1
CASSFRVGGGYTF
>NA|TRBV2
CASSDKRSNQPQHF
>TRBD1|TRBV7-8
CASSLGNRGQPQHF
>NA|TRBV5-1
CASSEGAQIMNTEAFF
>NA|TRBV5-4
CASSLDPAGELFF
>NA|TRBV9
CASSALGSSYNSPLHF
>TRBD1|TRBV19
CASSETGANTIYF
>NA|TRBV13
CASSFAVNTEAFF
>TRBD1|TRBV6-5
CASSSALPGQGEKLFF
>NA|TRBV7-8
CASSRIGPGIAGEAFF
>TRBD1|TRBV30
CAWKRSTGLQETQYF
>NA|TRBV15
CATSRDNTGGYTF
>NA|TRBV6-1
CASSEWQGGSGYTF